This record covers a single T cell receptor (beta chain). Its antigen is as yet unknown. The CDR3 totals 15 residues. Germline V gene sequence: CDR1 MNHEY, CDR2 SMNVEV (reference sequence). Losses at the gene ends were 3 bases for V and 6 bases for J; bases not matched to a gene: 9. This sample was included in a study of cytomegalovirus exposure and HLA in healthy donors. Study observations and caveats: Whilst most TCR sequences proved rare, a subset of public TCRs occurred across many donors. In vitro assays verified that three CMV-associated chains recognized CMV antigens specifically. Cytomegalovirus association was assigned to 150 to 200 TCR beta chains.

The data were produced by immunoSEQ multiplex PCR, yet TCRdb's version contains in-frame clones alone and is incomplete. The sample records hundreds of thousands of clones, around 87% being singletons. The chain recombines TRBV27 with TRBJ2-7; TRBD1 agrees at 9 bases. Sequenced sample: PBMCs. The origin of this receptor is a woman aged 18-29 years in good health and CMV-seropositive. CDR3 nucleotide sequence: TGTGCCAGCAGTTTCACCGGGACAGGGTACCGCGAGCAGTACTTC. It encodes CASSFTGTGYREQYF.